The 12 T cell receptor beta chains below all came from one sample that was sequenced in a study of blood T cell repertoires in COVID-19. Some clones are missing from TCRdb's copy, which holds only in-frame ones; the method was immunoSEQ multiplex PCR. Among approximately 240,000 clones listed, roughly 87% were seen once. Sequenced sample: PBMCs or T cells enriched from blood (not recorded which). Receptor source: a woman aged 30 to 39 with acute COVID-19.

The chain couples TRBV18 to TRBJ2-3; 8 bases line up with TRBD2. Germline V gives CDR1 KGHSH, CDR2 LQKENI. CDR3 length: 14 amino acids. V dropped 6 bases and J dropped 4; count of bases not matched to a gene: 6. CDR3 loop: CASSRGGYADTQYF. DNA for the CDR3: TGTGCCAGCTCCCGCGGGGGGTATGCAGATACGCAGTATTTT.

V is TRBV6-5 and J is TRBJ2-1, with TRBD2 matching over 8 bases. Germline loops: CDR1 MNHEY, CDR2 SVGAGI. The V segment lost 6 bases and the J segment 6 bases; nucleotides outside the gene matches: 4. The CDR3 totals 13 residues. CDR3 sequence: CASSGRAGNEQFF. CDR3 nucleotides: TGTGCCAGCAGCGGGAGGGCGGGCAATGAGCAGTTCTTC.

The chain employs TRBV6-1 and TRBJ2-1, with D uncertain. With 3 bases removed from V and 9 bases from J, the gap between germline ends came to 12 bases. Germline V gives CDR1 MNHNS, CDR2 SASEGT. The CDR3 is 13 amino acids. CDR3 in amino acids: CASSDVTVREQFF. As DNA, the CDR3 is TGTGCCAGCAGTGACGTGACTGTTCGTGAGCAGTTCTTC.

J is TRBJ1-4 and V is TRBV28; a possible D gene is TRBD1 (5 bases). The V gene lost 10 bases and the J gene lost 0 bases, with 15 bases spanning the gap. The CDR3 consists of 15 residues. The germline V gene has CDR1 MDHEN and CDR2 SYDVKM. This CDR3 reads CATQGADATNEKLFF. CDR3 DNA sequence: TGTGCCACCCAGGGCGCTGATGCAACTAATGAAAAACTGTTTTTT.

This rearrangement joins TRBV2 to TRBJ1-3; the D gene is possibly TRBD1 (6 bases). Germline loops: CDR1 SNHLY, CDR2 FYNNEI. This CDR3 spans 15 amino acids. Trimming stripped 8 bases from V and 0 bases from J, with 14 bases between. The CDR3 DNA is TGTGCCAGCCTCAGGGGAGAAAACTCTGGAAACACCATATATTTT. It yields the protein CASLRGENSGNTIYF.

This clone was seen just once. The chain recombines TRBV7-8 with TRBJ1-2; D is uncertain. Looked up from germline, CDR1 is SGHVS and CDR2 is FQNEAQ. Trimming cost V 0 bases and J 10 bases, with 18 bases left between them. This CDR3 region has 15 residues. The DNA of the CDR3 is TGTGCCAGCAGCTTAGCGCCTGGGTCTCGGGTAGTCTACACCTTC. It encodes CASSLAPGSRVVYTF. The full variable domain, rest sourced from reference TRBV7-8 and TRBJ1-2, is GAGVSQSPRYKVAKRGQDVALRCDPISGHVSLFWYQQALGQGPEFLTYFQNEAQLDKSGLPSDRFFAERPEGSVSTLKIQRTQQEDSAVYLCASSLAPGSRVVYTFGSGTRLTVV.

This clone showed up just a few times. This chain connects TRBV28 to TRBJ1-5; D is undetermined. The CDR3 is 12 residues long. Trimming stripped 5 bases from V and 7 bases from J, with 9 bases between. Germline V lookup: CDR1 MDHEN, CDR2 SYDVKM. CDR3 DNA: TGTGCCAGCAGTCCCCTTTCGCAGCCCCAGCATTTT. Residues: CASSPLSQPQHF. Based on the CDR3 plus reference TRBV28 and TRBJ1-5, the full variable domain is DVKVTQSSRYLVKRTGEKVFLECVQDMDHENMFWYRQDPGLGLRLIYFSYDVKMKEKGDIPEGYSVSREKKERFSLILESASTNQTSMYLCASSPLSQPQHFGDGTRLSIL.

V gene TRBV5-1 combines with J gene TRBJ1-6, with D possibly TRBD1 on 5 matching bases. CDR1 SGHRS and CDR2 YFSETQ come from the germline V gene. V was shortened by 3 bases and J by 9 bases, with 13 bases between the two germline ends. CDR3 length: 14 residues. The chain's CDR3 is CASSSDSVSSPLHF. CDR3 sequence (DNA): TGCGCCAGCAGCTCCGACAGTGTTAGTTCACCCCTCCACTTT.

The rearrangement links TRBV28 to TRBJ2-2; 8 bases line up with TRBD1. The germline CDR1 and CDR2 sequences are MDHEN and SYDVKM. V trimming: 4 bases; J trimming: 5 bases; junction bases outside the gene matches: 12. CDR3 length equals 17 residues. As DNA, the CDR3 is TGTGCCAGCAGTTCCCCCGGACAGGGCGTGGGGACCGGGGAGCTGTTTTTT. As protein: CASSSPGQGVGTGELFF.

This chain joins TRBV5-1 and TRBJ1-2; 7 nucleotides match TRBD1. V lost 5 bases to trimming and J lost 4 bases; unmatched junction nucleotides: 8. Looked up from germline, CDR1 is SGHRS and CDR2 is YFSETQ. This CDR3 comprises 14 residues. The CDR3 nucleotides read TGCGCCAGCAGTTCCGGGACAGAGCTCTATGGCTACACCTTC. Translated: CASSSGTELYGYTF.

The genes are TRBV5-1 and TRBJ1-1, with D possibly being TRBD1 (5 bases). V lost 4 bases, J lost 1 base, and 5 bases lay in between. The CDR3 runs 12 residues. Germline-derived CDR1 and CDR2 are SGHRS and YFSETQ. In DNA form, the CDR3 reads TGCGCCAGCAGCACAGGGAACACTGAAGCTTTCTTT. Its protein product is CASSTGNTEAFF.

V is TRBV11-3 and J is TRBJ1-5; 7 bases are a match to TRBD1. J lost 0 bases, V lost 11 bases, and 10 bases had no gene match. This CDR3 comprises 15 residues. Germline CDR1 reads SGHNT; CDR2 reads YENEEA. The CDR3 protein is CASPQGPYSNQPQHF. The CDR3 coding sequence is TGTGCCTCCCCACAGGGGCCGTATAGCAATCAGCCCCAGCATTTT.